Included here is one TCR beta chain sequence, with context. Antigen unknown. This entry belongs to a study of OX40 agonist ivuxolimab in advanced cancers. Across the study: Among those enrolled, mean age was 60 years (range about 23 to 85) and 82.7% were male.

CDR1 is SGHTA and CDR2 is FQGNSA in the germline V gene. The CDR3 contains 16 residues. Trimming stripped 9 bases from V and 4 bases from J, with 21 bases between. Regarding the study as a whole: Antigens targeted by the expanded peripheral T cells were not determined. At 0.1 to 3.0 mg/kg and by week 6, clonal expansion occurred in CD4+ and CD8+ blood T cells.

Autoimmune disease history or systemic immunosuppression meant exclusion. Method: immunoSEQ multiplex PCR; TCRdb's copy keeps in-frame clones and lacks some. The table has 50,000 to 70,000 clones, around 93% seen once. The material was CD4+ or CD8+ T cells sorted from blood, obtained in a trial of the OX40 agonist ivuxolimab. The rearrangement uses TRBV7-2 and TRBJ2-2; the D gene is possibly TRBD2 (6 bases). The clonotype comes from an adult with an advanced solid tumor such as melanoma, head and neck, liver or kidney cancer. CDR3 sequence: CASSQQRLVPTGELFF. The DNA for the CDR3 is TGTGCCAGTTCCCAACAGCGACTAGTCCCCACCGGGGAGCTGTTTTTT.